What follows are 21 T cell receptor beta chains derived from one specimen sequenced in a study of cytomegalovirus exposure and HLA in healthy donors. The PCR made use of 60 Vbeta and 13 Jbeta primers. Only in-frame clones appear in the TCRdb table, and some are missing; sequencing was by immunoSEQ multiplex PCR. The sample features under 200,000 clones, with 6.5% in its top ten. Source material: PBMCs. The receptors originated from a man aged 30 to 45 in good health and CMV-seronegative.

The V call is TRBV5-8, the J call TRBJ2-7; D remains unclear. Germline CDR1 is SGHTS and CDR2 is YDEGEE. The CDR3 is 14 residues long. With 0 bases removed from V and 6 bases from J, the gap between germline ends came to 13 bases. In DNA form, the CDR3 reads TGTGCCAGCAGCTTGGTTCCCTCTTTCGGCGAGCAGTACTTC. It translates to CASSLVPSFGEQYF.

The rearrangement joins TRBV7-9 to TRBJ2-5, with D maybe TRBD2 (5 bases). The CDR3 loop spans 12 amino acids. The ends were cut back, 6 bases at V and 7 bases at J, with 12 bases in the middle. Germline-derived CDR1 and CDR2 are SEHNR and FQNEAQ (reference sequence). Here the CDR3 DNA reads TGTGCCAGCAGACGAGGCGAGGGGACCCAGTACTTC. This sequence encodes CASRRGEGTQYF.

The rearrangement uses TRBV7-9 and TRBJ1-3; 9 positions agree with TRBD1. Germline assignment: CDR1 SEHNR and CDR2 FQNEAQ (reference sequence). V lost 1 base to trimming and J lost 0 bases; unmatched junction nucleotides: 4. This CDR3 has 17 residues. The CDR3 loop is CASSLDGTGLSGNTIYF. The CDR3, as DNA: TGTGCCAGCAGCTTAGATGGGACAGGGCTCTCTGGAAACACCATATATTTT. The whole variable domain, remainder taken from reference TRBV7-9 and TRBJ1-3, is DTGVSQNPRHKITKRGQNVTFRCDPISEHNRLYWYRQTLGQGPEFLTYFQNEAQLEKSRLLSDRFSAERPKGSFSTLEIQRTEQGDSAMYLCASSLDGTGLSGNTIYFGEGSWLTVV.

The chain couples TRBV5-6 to TRBJ1-4; 8 nucleotides align to TRBD1. The CDR3 spans 14 residues. The J segment lost 8 bases and the V segment lost 4 bases, leaving 7 bases of the junction unmatched. Germline CDR1 and CDR2: SGHDT and YYEEEE. The CDR3 DNA reads as TGTGCCAGCAGCCCCCAGGGGGCTCGCGAAAAACTGTTTTTT. Its translation: CASSPQGAREKLFF.

The V gene is TRBV5-1, the J gene TRBJ2-5; perhaps TRBD2 as D (6 bases). Germline CDR1 and CDR2: SGHRS and YFSETQ. The CDR3 extends over 16 amino acids. Trimming cost V 0 bases and J 4 bases, with 16 bases left between them. This CDR3 is CASSLGRSTRGETQYF. The CDR3 DNA follows: TGCGCCAGCAGCTTGGGGAGGTCAACGCGGGGAGAGACCCAGTACTTC.

The rearrangement joins TRBV19 to TRBJ1-2; D might be TRBD1 (5 bases). This CDR3 comprises 13 residues. V lost 10 bases and J lost 8, with 20 bases in between. Germline CDR1 is LNHDA and CDR2 is SQIVND (reference sequence). The CDR3 DNA is TGTGCCACTGGAAGGCAGGGAGGAATCGGCTACACCTTC. It encodes CATGRQGGIGYTF. The complete variable domain, with remaining parts taken from reference TRBV19 and TRBJ1-2, reads DGGITQSPKYLFRKEGQNVTLSCEQNLNHDAMYWYRQDPGQGLRLIYYSQIVNDFQKGDIAEGYSVSREKKESFPLTVTSAQKNPTAFYLCATGRQGGIGYTFGSGTRLTVV.

The chain has TRBV5-1 and TRBJ2-2; 7 nucleotides agree with TRBD1. In germline, CDR1 is SGHRS, CDR2 YFSETQ. The CDR3 has 19 amino acids. The J segment lost 7 bases and the V segment lost 4 bases, leaving 22 bases of the junction unmatched. The CDR3 coding sequence is TGCGCCAGCAGCCAATCCGGGACAGACGAGAGAGGGACACGCGGGGAGCTGTTTTTT. Its translation is CASSQSGTDERGTRGELFF.

The chain uses TRBV5-1 and TRBJ1-1, with TRBD1 matching 9 bases. Germline loops: CDR1 SGHRS, CDR2 YFSETQ. Unmatched junction bases numbered 0, after V lost 0 bases and J lost 0 bases. The CDR3 consists of 15 residues. The CDR3 spells CASSLGTGVNTEAFF. CDR3 in DNA: TGCGCCAGCAGCTTGGGGACAGGGGTGAACACTGAAGCTTTCTTT.

The chain links TRBV10-3 to TRBJ2-1; maybe TRBD2 (5 bases). This CDR3 region has 13 residues. V lost 7 bases and J 4 bases, leaving 11 bases between the germline ends. From germline, CDR1 is ENHRY and CDR2 SYGVKD. The DNA for the CDR3 is TGTGCCATCATGGCCGGACTTTACAATGAGCAGTTCTTC. Residues: CAIMAGLYNEQFF.

The J gene is TRBJ1-3, the V gene TRBV6-1; no definite D call. The CDR3 is 13 amino acids. The germline V gene encodes CDR1 MNHNS and CDR2 SASEGT. V was pared by 0 bases and J by 4 bases, with 4 bases between. CDR3 amino acids: CASSEARGNTIYF. The CDR3 coding sequence is TGTGCCAGCAGTGAAGCGCGCGGAAACACCATATATTTT.

DNA of the CDR3: TGCGCCAGCAGCCCGACTCGGGACAGCTATGGCTACACCTTC. Its protein is CASSPTRDSYGYTF. The chain has TRBV5-1 and TRBJ1-2, with 7 bases identical to TRBD1. The J segment lost 4 bases and the V segment lost 4 bases, leaving 7 bases of the junction unmatched. This CDR3 is built from 14 residues. CDR1 and CDR2 from the germline V gene are SGHRS and YFSETQ.

The chain uses TRBV27 and TRBJ2-1; D is possibly TRBD1 (6 bases). The V and J ends lost 0 bases and 12 bases respectively, with 15 bases between them. The CDR3 is made up of 14 amino acids. The V gene's germline CDR1 is MNHEY and CDR2 SMNVEV (reference sequence). CDR3 residues: CASSLSSGQRRQFF. DNA of the CDR3: TGTGCCAGCAGTTTATCCTCAGGACAGAGGCGGCAGTTCTTC.

This chain links TRBV7-8 with TRBJ1-3; D call uncertain. Germline V gene data show CDR1 as SGHVS and CDR2 as FQNEAQ. V was trimmed by 4 bases and J by 0 bases, leaving 7 bases between them. This CDR3 contains 14 residues. The CDR3, as DNA: TGTGCCAGCAGCTCGGGAGGCTCTGGAAACACCATATATTTT. Translating gives CASSSGGSGNTIYF. Supplemented by reference TRBV7-8 and TRBJ1-3, the full variable domain reads GAGVSQSPRYKVAKRGQDVALRCDPISGHVSLFWYQQALGQGPEFLTYFQNEAQLDKSGLPSDRFFAERPEGSVSTLKIQRTQQEDSAVYLCASSSGGSGNTIYFGEGSWLTVV.

The rearrangement joins TRBV7-9 to TRBJ2-1; 10 positions match TRBD2. CDR1 and CDR2 (germline): SEHNR, FQNEAQ (reference sequence). The CDR3 runs to 17 residues. V dropped 5 bases and J dropped 3; count of bases not matched to a gene: 10. The DNA for the CDR3 is TGTGCCAGCAGCCTAGGACTAGCGGTGACTGTCTACAATGAGCAGTTCTTC. It yields the protein CASSLGLAVTVYNEQFF. Drawing the rest from reference TRBV7-9 and TRBJ2-1, the complete variable domain is DTGVSQNPRHKITKRGQNVTFRCDPISEHNRLYWYRQTLGQGPEFLTYFQNEAQLEKSRLLSDRFSAERPKGSFSTLEIQRTEQGDSAMYLCASSLGLAVTVYNEQFFGPGTRLTVL.

As for this clone: Other DNA sequences in the sample encode the same CDR3. CDR3 nucleotides: TGCGCCAGCAGCTTGGGGCAGGGCGGCTATGGCTACACCTTC. This gives the protein CASSLGQGGYGYTF. The V gene is TRBV5-1, the J gene TRBJ1-2, with D maybe TRBD1 (5 bases). CDR3 length equals 14 residues. Germline assignment: CDR1 SGHRS and CDR2 YFSETQ. V was clipped by 0 bases and J by 4 bases, with 10 bases between them.

V gene TRBV7-9 combines with J gene TRBJ2-3, with TRBD1 as a possible D gene (6 bases). The V gene lost 2 bases and the J gene lost 2 bases, with 14 bases spanning the gap. Germline assignment: CDR1 SEHNR and CDR2 FQNEAQ (reference sequence). The CDR3 is 16 residues long. DNA of the CDR3: TGTGCCAGCAGCTTATCATTAGGGGGATCCACAGATACGCAGTATTTT. Protein product: CASSLSLGGSTDTQYF.

V gene TRBV27 combines with J gene TRBJ1-1; 9 bases are a match to TRBD1. The CDR3 covers 15 residues. Germline lookup yields CDR1 MNHEY and CDR2 SMNVEV (reference sequence). J was trimmed by 5 bases and V by 4 bases; bases with no gene match: 8. CDR3 amino acids: CASSSGQGVGTEAFF. The CDR3 DNA reads as TGTGCCAGCAGTTCGGGACAGGGAGTGGGGACTGAAGCTTTCTTT.

The V call is TRBV9, the J call TRBJ2-5; TRBD1 agrees at 8 bases. The assigned J gene may be wrong: the sequence end matches TRBJ2-7 better. The CDR3 is 14 residues long. Germline V lookup: CDR1 SGDLS, CDR2 YYNGEE. CDR3 sequence: CASSPGQGLHEQYF. The CDR3, as DNA: TGTGCCAGCAGCCCAGGACAGGGCTTACACGAGCAGTACTTC.

This sequence joins TRBV10-3 and TRBJ1-2, with a possible D match to TRBD1 (6 bases). Trimming cost V 8 bases and J 6 bases, with 19 bases left between them. Germline loops: CDR1 ENHRY, CDR2 SYGVKD. The CDR3 extends over 14 amino acids. CDR3 DNA sequence: TGTGCCATCCGTTCGGCCCAGGGGTCGCATGGCTACACCTTC. This gives the protein CAIRSAQGSHGYTF.

The chain joins TRBV5-1 to TRBJ2-2, with D tentatively TRBD1 (6 bases). This CDR3 spans 15 amino acids. The V gene's germline CDR1 is SGHRS and CDR2 YFSETQ. V was trimmed by 5 bases and J by 2 bases, leaving 13 bases between them. The CDR3 is CASRETGYNTGELFF. In nucleotides, the CDR3 is TGCGCCAGCAGGGAAACAGGGTACAACACCGGGGAGCTGTTTTTT.

The chain is built from TRBV5-1 and TRBJ2-5; 7 positions match TRBD1. Germline CDR1 is SGHRS and CDR2 is YFSETQ. Germline trimming cut 0 bases from V and 0 bases from J; bases unmatched to any gene: 5. This CDR3 is 16 amino acids long. The CDR3 nucleotides are TGCGCCAGCAGCTTGGGGGGACAGACGTACCAAGAGACCCAGTACTTC. It yields the protein CASSLGGQTYQETQYF.